The next 26 T cell receptor beta chains were all read from a single sample in a study. MiXCR was run by TCRdb on the RT-PCR reads, yielding one entry per CDR3 protein. The top ten hold 3% to 4.5% of the sample, which has 650,000 to 800,000 distinct CDR3 sequences, 14% seen once. The sample comprised memory CD4+ T cells from blood. These TCRs come from a female donor in good health, serving as a healthy control.

CDR3 amino acids: CASSSGWGGRTDTQYF. Here the CDR3 DNA reads TGTGCCAGCAGCTCCGGCTGGGGAGGAAGGACAGATACGCAGTATTTT. J is TRBJ2-3 and V is TRBV7-2, with TRBD2 as a possible D gene (6 bases). The CDR3 contains 16 residues. Trimming took off 4 bases at V and 3 bases at J, with 17 bases between the two ends. Germline V gene lookup returns CDR1 SGHTA and CDR2 FQGNSA.

The CDR3 protein is CASSYGREQFF. The CDR3 nucleotides read TGTGCCAGCAGCTACGGCAGGGAGCAGTTCTTC. The chain links TRBV7-9 to TRBJ2-1; no definite D call. From germline, CDR1 is SEHNR and CDR2 FQNEAQ (reference sequence). The CDR3 has 11 amino acids. With 4 bases removed from V and 10 bases from J, the gap between germline ends came to 8 bases.

In this sample, this clonotype turned up many times. As DNA, the CDR3 is TGTGCCAGCAGACACAGGGTCGGCTATGGCTACACCTTC. Translating gives CASRHRVGYGYTF. The chain recombines TRBV11-2 with TRBJ1-2; weak D call: TRBD1 (6 bases). The V gene lost 6 bases and the J gene lost 4 bases, with 12 bases spanning the gap. The CDR3 loop spans 13 amino acids. Germline loops: CDR1 SGHAT, CDR2 FQNNGV. Complete variable domain (other parts from reference TRBV11-2 and TRBJ1-2): EAGVAQSPRYKIIEKRQSVAFWCNPISGHATLYWYQQILGQGPKLLIQFQNNGVVDDSQLPKDRFSAERLKGVDSTLKIQPAKLEDSAVYLCASRHRVGYGYTFGSGTRLTVV.

This clonotype was recorded a few times. This chain connects TRBV5-5 to TRBJ2-2, with D unresolved. V gave up 0 bases and J gave up 3 bases, with 9 bases separating them. The CDR3 consists of 15 residues. Germline values: CDR1 SGHKS, CDR2 YYEKEE (reference sequence). CDR3 residues: CASSLAALYTGELFF. The CDR3 DNA is TGTGCCAGCAGCTTGGCCGCCCTTTACACCGGGGAGCTGTTTTTT.

The chain joins TRBV5-4 to TRBJ1-3; no reliable D call. CDR1 and CDR2 from the germline V gene are SGHNT and YYREEE (reference sequence). Trimming shortened V by 6 bases and J by 3 bases, and 16 bases separated the two germline ends. The CDR3 covers 15 residues. In DNA, the CDR3 is TGTGCCAGCACCTCAGCGGGATTAATTGGAAACACCATATATTTT. It specifies CASTSAGLIGNTIYF.

This rearrangement joins TRBV30 to TRBJ1-1; perhaps TRBD1 as D (6 bases). In germline, CDR1 is GTSNPN, CDR2 SVGIG (reference sequence). The CDR3 has 13 residues. The germline V and J ends were trimmed by 4 bases and 7 bases, with 16 bases remaining between them. The CDR3 DNA is TGTGCCTGGAAGGGAAGACTCAGGGGTGAAGCTTTCTTT. Its protein product is CAWKGRLRGEAFF.

This clonotype was detected ten times or more. The CDR3 DNA reads TGTGCCACCAGTGACGCAGGGGCCGAAGAGACCCAGTACTTC. Translating it yields CATSDAGAEETQYF. The chain joins TRBV24-1 to TRBJ2-5; maybe TRBD1 (6 bases). V lost 4 bases, J lost 3 bases, and 11 bases lay in between. CDR3 size: 14 residues. In germline, CDR1 is KGHDR, CDR2 SFDVKD.

DNA for the CDR3: TGTGCCAGCAGCTTGGCGACAATGGCCCGCCAGCCCCAGCATTTT. Translated, it gives CASSLATMARQPQHF. The chain links TRBV5-8 to TRBJ1-5; no definite D call. The CDR3 has 15 amino acids. Germline CDR1 SGHTS, CDR2 YDEGEE. V shed 0 bases and J shed 7 bases, with 14 bases lying between them.

This clonotype showed up just a few times. V is TRBV6-2 or TRBV6-3 and J is TRBJ1-2; D is undetermined. The V gene lost 0 bases and the J gene lost 4 bases, with 21 bases spanning the gap. This CDR3 spans 18 amino acids. Germline lookup yields CDR1 MNHEY and CDR2 SVGEGT. The CDR3 reads CASSYSRPGFASSYGYTF. DNA for the CDR3: TGTGCCAGCAGTTACTCCCGACCCGGTTTCGCGTCGAGCTATGGCTACACCTTC.

The V gene is TRBV12-1, the J gene TRBJ2-2; the table's D call TRBD1 went unverified against the DNA. TRBV12-1 is designated a pseudogene. The CDR3 is 14 residues long. In nucleotides, the CDR3 is TGTGCCAGCAGCTTTCGACAGCATGCCGAGGAGCTGTTTTTT. Translation gives CASSFRQHAEELFF.

The rearrangement uses TRBV7-3 and TRBJ2-1; 9 bases are a match to TRBD2. Germline V gene sequence: CDR1 SGHTA, CDR2 FQGTGA. The CDR3 is 13 amino acids. The V and J ends lost 8 bases and 9 bases, in that order; junction bases with no gene match: 8. CDR3 residues: CASRPGLASEQFF. The CDR3 nucleotides are TGTGCCAGCCGTCCGGGACTAGCATCTGAGCAGTTCTTC.

This clonotype was detected a few times. V and J are TRBV27 and TRBJ2-5; the D call may be TRBD1 or TRBD2 (5 bases each). CDR1 and CDR2 from the germline V gene are MNHEY and SMNVEV (reference sequence). CDR3 size: 15 residues. V lost 5 bases, J lost 1 base, and 14 bases lay in between. CDR3 in DNA: TGTGCCAGCAGTCCCCGAGTTGGGGGCCAAGAGACCCAGTACTTC. Amino acid sequence: CASSPRVGGQETQYF.

V and J are TRBV11-3 and TRBJ2-1, with D possibly matching TRBD1 (5 bases). V shed 4 bases and J shed 7 bases, with 11 bases lying between them. CDR3 length equals 13 residues. Germline lookup yields CDR1 SGHNT and CDR2 YENEEA. The chain's CDR3 is CASSSTVVNEQFF. The DNA of the CDR3 is TGTGCCAGCAGCTCGACAGTTGTGAATGAGCAGTTCTTC.

A few counts support this clonotype. The J gene is TRBJ1-1, the V gene TRBV23-1, with D unresolved. TRBV23-1 is filed as an ORF, its function uncertain. V was trimmed by 4 bases and J by 0 bases, leaving 15 bases between them. This CDR3 contains 16 residues. The CDR3 nucleotides read TGCGCCAGCAGTCTGGAAACGGAGAGGATGAACACTGAAGCTTTCTTT. This encodes CASSLETERMNTEAFF.

The rearrangement joins TRBV30 to TRBJ1-2, with TRBD1 as a possible D gene (5 bases). Trimming removed 0 bases from V and 7 bases from J, with 9 bases in between. There are 12 residues in the CDR3. Germline CDR1 and CDR2: GTSNPN and SVGIG (reference sequence). The CDR3 here is CAWSVQRGGYTF. Here the CDR3 DNA reads TGTGCCTGGAGTGTACAGAGGGGTGGCTACACCTTC.

This clonotype came up many times. The chain recombines TRBV6-1 with TRBJ2-7; 11 bases map to TRBD2. This CDR3 has 16 amino acids. Germline V gene lookup returns CDR1 MNHNS and CDR2 SASEGT. V shed 7 bases, J shed 0 bases, and the junction held 8 bases outside the gene matches. The CDR3: CASTGRTSGRSYEQYF. The CDR3 nucleotides read TGTGCCAGCACAGGTCGGACTAGCGGGCGCTCCTACGAGCAGTACTTC.

This clonotype was detected many times. V and J are TRBV5-1 and TRBJ2-7, with D unclear. Trimming took off 0 bases at V and 3 bases at J, with 10 bases between the two ends. The CDR3 totals 14 residues. Germline CDR1 SGHRS, CDR2 YFSETQ. CDR3 DNA sequence: TGCGCCAGCAGCTTGGATGGCAATCTCTACGAGCAGTACTTC. It is translated as CASSLDGNLYEQYF.

The V call is TRBV7-9, the J call TRBJ1-2; 7 nucleotides align to TRBD1. V shed 5 bases, J shed 4 bases, and the junction held 7 bases outside the gene matches. Germline V gene sequence: CDR1 SEHNR, CDR2 FQNEAQ (reference sequence). The length of the CDR3 is 14 residues. This chain's CDR3 is CASSPWDSGYGYTF. The DNA of the CDR3 is TGTGCCAGCAGCCCCTGGGACAGCGGCTATGGCTACACCTTC. Supplemented by reference TRBV7-9 and TRBJ1-2, the full variable domain reads DTGVSQNPRHKITKRGQNVTFRCDPISEHNRLYWYRQTLGQGPEFLTYFQNEAQLEKSRLLSDRFSAERPKGSFSTLEIQRTEQGDSAMYLCASSPWDSGYGYTFGSGTRLTVV.

This rearrangement joins TRBV3-1 to TRBJ2-4; D uncertain. V lost 3 bases to trimming and J lost 0 bases, with 15 bases between them. Germline V gene data show CDR1 as LGHDT and CDR2 as YNNKEL (reference sequence). There are 17 residues in the CDR3. Here the CDR3 reads CASSHSAQLIAKNIQYF. Here the CDR3 DNA reads TGTGCCAGCAGCCACAGTGCCCAACTAATAGCCAAAAACATTCAGTACTTC.

The sample holds a few counts of this clonotype. The CDR3 coding sequence is TGTGCCAGCAGCCCATGGACTAGCCAGGGATACGAGCAGTACTTC. It codes for CASSPWTSQGYEQYF. The chain recombines TRBV7-2 with TRBJ2-7, with 8 bases identical to TRBD2. The length of the CDR3 is 15 residues. Looked up from germline, CDR1 is SGHTA and CDR2 is FQGNSA. V gave up 5 bases and J gave up 4 bases; unmatched junction bases: 10.

This chain links TRBV20-1 with TRBJ2-4; D remains unclear. Per germline, CDR1 DFQATT and CDR2 SNEGSKA (reference sequence). The CDR3 extends over 13 amino acids. Trimming stripped 3 bases from V and 3 bases from J, with 9 bases between. The CDR3: CSASTLDKNIQYF. DNA for the CDR3: TGCAGTGCTAGTACGCTAGACAAAAACATTCAGTACTTC.

This clonotype showed up many times. The gene calls are TRBV28 and TRBJ1-3; D call uncertain. The CDR3 extends over 13 amino acids. Germline CDR1 MDHEN, CDR2 SYDVKM. Trimming shortened V by 10 bases and J by 2 bases, and 12 bases separated the two germline ends. CDR3 sequence: CATYGITGNTIYF. CDR3 nucleotide sequence: TGTGCCACCTACGGGATAACTGGAAACACCATATATTTT.

The chain is built from TRBV18 and TRBJ1-1, with 8 bases fitting TRBD1. The junction had 11 bases not matched to a gene; V was cut back by 2 bases and J by 0 bases. CDR3 length: 18 residues. Germline loops: CDR1 KGHSH, CDR2 LQKENI. CDR3 bases: TGTGCCAGCTCACCAAGCTTTGCCAGGGGGCGGATGAACACTGAAGCTTTCTTT. Its translation: CASSPSFARGRMNTEAFF.

This clonotype came up many times. The chain combines TRBV7-9 with TRBJ2-1, with D possibly TRBD1 on 6 matching bases. Germline assignment: CDR1 SEHNR and CDR2 FQNEAQ (reference sequence). Deletions cut 1 base from V and 4 bases from J, with 11 bases between. This CDR3 comprises 15 residues. The CDR3 region is CASSLETGPYNEQFF. The CDR3 nucleotides read TGTGCCAGCAGCTTAGAGACAGGACCATACAATGAGCAGTTCTTC.

This chain uses TRBV2 with TRBJ1-4; D remains ambiguous. Germline V gene lookup returns CDR1 SNHLY and CDR2 FYNNEI. The CDR3 spans 15 residues. Trimming cost V 5 bases and J 0 bases, with 10 bases left between them. The CDR3 nucleotides are TGTGCCAGCAGTAGACACCTTGCAACTAATGAAAAACTGTTTTTT. The encoded protein is CASSRHLATNEKLFF.

This clonotype showed up many times. The chain recombines TRBV12-3 or TRBV12-4 with TRBJ2-7; 11 nucleotides match TRBD1. Germline trimming cut 5 bases from V and 6 bases from J; bases unmatched to any gene: 0. The CDR3 runs to 12 residues. CDR3 sequence: CASSGTGGEQYF. CDR3 bases: TGTGCCAGCAGTGGGACAGGGGGCGAGCAGTACTTC.